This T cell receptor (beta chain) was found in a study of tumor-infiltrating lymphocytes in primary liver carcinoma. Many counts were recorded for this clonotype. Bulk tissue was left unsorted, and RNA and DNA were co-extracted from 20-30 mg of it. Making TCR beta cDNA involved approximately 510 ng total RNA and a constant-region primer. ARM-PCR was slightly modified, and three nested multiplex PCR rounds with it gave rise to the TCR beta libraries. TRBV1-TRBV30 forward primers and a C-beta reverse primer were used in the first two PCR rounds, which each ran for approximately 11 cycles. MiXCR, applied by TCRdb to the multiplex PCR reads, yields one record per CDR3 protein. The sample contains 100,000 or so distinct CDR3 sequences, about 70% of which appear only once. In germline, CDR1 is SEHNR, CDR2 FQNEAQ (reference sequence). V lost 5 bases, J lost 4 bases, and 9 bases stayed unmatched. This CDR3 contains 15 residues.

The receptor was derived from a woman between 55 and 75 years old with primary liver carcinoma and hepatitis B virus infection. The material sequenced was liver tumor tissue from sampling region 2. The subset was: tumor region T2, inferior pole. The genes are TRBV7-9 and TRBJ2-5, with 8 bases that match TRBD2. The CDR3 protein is CASSPGLAKGETQYF. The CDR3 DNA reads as TGTGCCAGCAGCCCCGGACTAGCTAAGGGAGAGACCCAGTACTTC.